The 21 T cell receptor beta chains given below trace back to one sample, sequenced in a study of CD8 T cells in ankylosing spondylitis (dated by TCRdb to the late 2010s). Points the paper makes about the study in general: A TCR beta motif made up of several highly homologous amino acid variants appeared to be characteristic of blood from ankylosing spondylitis patients.

Library construction relied on 5' RACE. Sequencing was carried out with an Illumina HiSeq 2500. TCRdb trimmed public reads at Q25 via fastp, called clones via MiXCR and kept in-frame beta chains. Each entry merges the rows of one CDR3 protein and shows their most common DNA and genes. Here the sample has roughly 450,000 distinct CDR3 sequences; roughly 25% occur a single time. Under 0.9% of the sample goes to the ten largest clones. Antigen specificity for these receptors is unknown. What was sequenced was blood, either unsorted or a sorted T cell fraction (not recorded which). The source of these receptors is a male donor with ankylosing spondylitis.

This clonotype appeared many times. V usage is TRBV5-1 and J usage is TRBJ2-3; unclear D gene. Trimming removed 0 bases at V and 1 base at J, with 9 bases between. CDR1 is SGHRS, CDR2 YFSETQ, per germline. The CDR3 length is 15 residues. CDR3 loop: CASSLEGTGTDTQYF. CDR3 nucleotide sequence: TGCGCCAGCAGCTTGGAAGGCACGGGCACAGATACGCAGTATTTT.

This clonotype was counted many times. The chain links TRBV29-1 to TRBJ2-1, with D perhaps matching TRBD1 or TRBD2 (5 bases each). Germline loops: CDR1 SQVTM, CDR2 ANQGSEA. V gave up 7 bases and J gave up 0 bases, with 16 bases separating them. This CDR3 is built from 15 residues. The CDR3 loop is CSAGGGAPSYNEQFF. The CDR3 DNA reads as TGCAGCGCGGGTGGGGGAGCTCCCTCCTACAATGAGCAGTTCTTC.

V and J are TRBV20-1 and TRBJ2-3, with D tentatively TRBD1 (5 bases). V lost 6 bases to trimming and J lost 3 bases, with 13 bases between them. Germline V gene sequence: CDR1 DFQATT, CDR2 SNEGSKA (reference sequence). The CDR3 consists of 13 residues. The CDR3 DNA reads as TGCAGTGCGGGCAGGGATGGAACAGATACGCAGTATTTT. It translates to CSAGRDGTDTQYF.

The rearrangement joins TRBV7-2 to TRBJ2-2; 7 nucleotides line up with TRBD2. J gave up 4 bases and V 6 bases, and 11 bases lay outside the gene matches. Germline loops: CDR1 SGHTA, CDR2 FQGNSA. The CDR3 runs 16 residues. The CDR3 reads CASSRPGGGTTGELFF. The CDR3 DNA reads as TGTGCCAGCAGTCGACCGGGGGGAGGGACCACCGGGGAGCTGTTTTTT.

This clonotype was counted between two and nine times. The chain recombines TRBV19 with TRBJ2-1; 11 positions agree with TRBD1. V lost 2 bases and J lost 2; bases outside the gene matches: 8. The CDR3 covers 18 residues. The germline gives CDR1 LNHDA, CDR2 SQIVND (reference sequence). The CDR3 reads CASSILRGQGATYNEQFF. For the CDR3, the DNA is TGTGCCAGTAGTATACTCCGCGGACAGGGGGCCACCTACAATGAGCAGTTCTTC. The variable domain in full, completed from reference TRBV19 and TRBJ2-1, reads DGGITQSPKYLFRKEGQNVTLSCEQNLNHDAMYWYRQDPGQGLRLIYYSQIVNDFQKGDIAEGYSVSREKKESFPLTVTSAQKNPTAFYLCASSILRGQGATYNEQFFGPGTRLTVL.

The chain recombines TRBV11-1 with TRBJ1-1, with D unclear. The CDR3 runs 17 residues. V lost 1 base, J lost 2 bases, and 17 bases lay in between. Germline V gene data show CDR1 as SGHAT and CDR2 as FQDESV (reference sequence). CDR3 sequence: CASSLELFGPGNTEAFF. CDR3 DNA: TGTGCCAGCAGCTTAGAGCTCTTTGGTCCGGGAAACACTGAAGCTTTCTTT.

CDR3 sequence: CASSLTGRPSHEQFF. The CDR3 DNA follows: TGTGCCAGCAGTTTAACGGGCCGCCCGAGCCATGAGCAGTTCTTC. This rearrangement joins TRBV12-3 or TRBV12-4 to TRBJ2-1; D not resolved. Trimming stripped 2 bases from V and 8 bases from J, with 16 bases between. The CDR3 has 15 residues.

The genes are TRBV24-1 and TRBJ2-1; D possibly corresponds to TRBD2 (6 bases). The germline V gene encodes CDR1 KGHDR and CDR2 SFDVKD. Trimming stripped 9 bases from V and 4 bases from J, with 15 bases between. There are 14 residues in the CDR3. The CDR3 DNA reads TGTGCCACCCCTATGGCGGGATCGTACAATGAGCAGTTCTTC. As protein: CATPMAGSYNEQFF.

V usage is TRBV6-2 or TRBV6-3 and J usage is TRBJ2-1; 10 positions match TRBD1. The CDR3 consists of 15 residues. The germline V gene has CDR1 MNHEY and CDR2 SVGEGT. V shed 2 bases, J shed 8 bases, and the junction held 6 bases outside the gene matches. CDR3 sequence: CASSYGGTGDHEQFF. CDR3 sequence (DNA): TGTGCCAGCAGTTACGGGGGGACAGGGGACCATGAGCAGTTCTTC.

V usage is TRBV11-1 and J usage is TRBJ1-2, with TRBD1 matching over 10 bases. Germline V lookup: CDR1 SGHAT, CDR2 FQDESV (reference sequence). The CDR3 is 18 residues long. After removal of 0 bases from V and 0 bases from J, the junction contained 7 bases not matched to a gene. The CDR3 region is CASSLATGGGIPNYGYTF. CDR3 DNA: TGTGCCAGCAGCTTAGCGACAGGGGGCGGAATACCTAACTATGGCTACACCTTC.

The rearrangement uses TRBV6-2 or TRBV6-3 and TRBJ1-1, with a weak D call TRBD1 (6 bases). CDR1 and CDR2 from the germline V gene are MNHEY and SVGEGT. Trimming pared 2 bases from V and 5 bases from J, leaving 21 bases between. The CDR3 totals 17 residues. Here the CDR3 reads CASSYPGGALGGTEAFF. DNA for the CDR3: TGTGCCAGCAGTTACCCAGGAGGTGCCCTAGGGGGGACTGAAGCTTTCTTT.

In its sample, this clonotype was seen a few times. The chain employs TRBV20-1 and TRBJ1-4; D uncertain. Trimming removed 1 base at V and 14 bases at J, with 11 bases between. Germline CDR1 reads DFQATT; CDR2 reads SNEGSKA (reference sequence). The CDR3 is 11 amino acids. The CDR3 DNA reads as TGCAGTGCTAGAGTACTCGGATGGCTGTTTTTT. Translating gives CSARVLGWLFF.

This clonotype has just a few counts. The J gene is TRBJ2-7, the V gene TRBV2; TRBD2 matches at 14 bases. Germline CDR1 SNHLY, CDR2 FYNNEI. This CDR3 is 16 amino acids long. The trim removed 8 bases at V and 4 bases at J, leaving 10 bases unmatched. CDR3 in amino acids: CASPPKGTSGSYEQYV. The CDR3 DNA reads as TGTGCCAGCCCTCCAAAGGGGACTAGCGGGAGTTACGAGCAGTACGTC.

This clonotype showed up just a few times. This rearrangement joins TRBV11-2 to TRBJ2-7; 12 nucleotides match TRBD2. Germline assignment: CDR1 SGHAT and CDR2 FQNNGV. There are 15 residues in the CDR3. Unmatched junction bases numbered 6, after V lost 5 bases and J lost 4 bases. The CDR3: CASSRGLAGNYEQYF. DNA for the CDR3: TGTGCCAGCAGCCGAGGACTAGCGGGGAATTACGAGCAGTACTTC.

This clonotype has only one observation. The rearrangement links TRBV27 to TRBJ1-1, with D possibly being TRBD1 (5 bases). Trimming pared 7 bases from V and 3 bases from J, leaving 18 bases between. The CDR3 spans 15 residues. Germline CDR1 and CDR2: MNHEY and SMNVEV (reference sequence). This CDR3 is CASTDAGTGYTEAFF. CDR3 coding DNA: TGTGCCAGCACCGACGCCGGGACGGGATACACTGAAGCTTTCTTT.

This chain links TRBV5-1 with TRBJ2-3; TRBD2 aligns across 13 bases. There are 17 residues in the CDR3. V gave up 5 bases and J gave up 1 base; unmatched junction bases: 7. CDR1 and CDR2 (germline): SGHRS, YFSETQ. In DNA form, the CDR3 reads TGCGCCAGCAGTTCTGGACTAGCGGGAGCTCGCACAGATACGCAGTATTTT. Translating gives CASSSGLAGARTDTQYF.

This clonotype was recorded at least ten times. The rearrangement links TRBV5-1 to TRBJ2-1; 14 positions match TRBD2. Per the germline V gene, CDR1 is SGHRS and CDR2 is YFSETQ. This CDR3 is 18 amino acids long. Trimming cost V 3 bases and J 2 bases; bases outside gene matches: 7. CDR3 DNA sequence: TGCGCCAGCAGCTCGGGGGGACTAGCGGGAGATACCTACAATGAGCAGTTCTTC. Protein sequence: CASSSGGLAGDTYNEQFF.

This clonotype was recorded a few times. The chain uses TRBV19 and TRBJ2-1; D may be TRBD2 (6 bases). The CDR3 is 16 amino acids. Trimming shortened V by 4 bases and J by 0 bases, and 13 bases separated the two germline ends. Germline CDR1 and CDR2: LNHDA and SQIVND (reference sequence). For the CDR3, the DNA is TGTGCCAGTAGTAAGTTTAGCGGTCCCTCCTACAATGAGCAGTTCTTC. It codes for CASSKFSGPSYNEQFF.

J is TRBJ2-5 and V is TRBV5-1, with D unclear. Germline V gene lookup returns CDR1 SGHRS and CDR2 YFSETQ. The CDR3 is made up of 12 amino acids. The ends were cut back, 8 bases at V and 5 bases at J, with 13 bases in the middle. The CDR3, as DNA: TGCGCCAGTTCGGAATCTAGGGAGACCCAGTACTTC. Translating gives CASSESRETQYF.

The rearrangement links TRBV9 to TRBJ2-2; D possibly corresponds to TRBD2 (5 bases). V was clipped by 0 bases and J by 1 base, with 7 bases between them. The germline V gene encodes CDR1 SGDLS and CDR2 YYNGEE. CDR3 size: 15 residues. The CDR3 is CASSVGGWNTGELFF. CDR3 in DNA: TGTGCCAGCAGCGTAGGAGGGTGGAACACCGGGGAGCTGTTTTTT.

This chain joins TRBV2 and TRBJ1-1; D not resolved. V shed 2 bases and J shed 5 bases, with 12 bases lying between them. The germline CDR1 and CDR2 sequences are SNHLY and FYNNEI. This CDR3 region has 14 residues. The CDR3 region is CASSETEFRTEAFF. CDR3 coding DNA: TGTGCCAGCAGTGAAACTGAGTTTCGGACTGAAGCTTTCTTT.